This TCR beta chain stems from a study of blood T cell repertoires in COVID-19. For the study at large: The origin of the acute and convalescent COVID-19 samples was the United States, Italy and Spain. T cells, B-cell-depleted T cells, or PBMCs supplied cDNA or gDNA.

Methods used by the authors: Amplification from reference gene primers served as the basis for estimated nucleated cell counts. Assay: immunoSEQ multiplex PCR; the TCRdb copy retains only in-frame clones and omits some. D and trimming were read from the DNA, whereas the V and J calls and clone size are those reported in that table. The table has about 100,000 clones, roughly 79% seen once. The CDR3 is made up of 16 amino acids. V was shortened by 2 bases and J by 7 bases, with 21 bases between the two germline ends. Looked up from germline, CDR1 is SGHNT and CDR2 is YYREEE (reference sequence). The source material was peripheral blood. The V and J genes are TRBV5-4 and TRBJ1-2; D call uncertain. The TCR sequence derives from a man aged 65 to 85 with active or convalescent COVID-19. CDR3 nucleotides: TGTGCCAGCAGCTTAACCTCGGGCCCTCAAGGAGGTGGCTACACCTTC. It codes for CASSLTSGPQGGGYTF.